The T cell receptor (beta chain) described here comes from a study of a mutant IDH1 vaccine in newly diagnosed glioma (dated by TCRdb to the early 2020s). For the study in its entirety: Vaccination was initiated 4-6 weeks after radiotherapy alone, or concurrently with temozolomide cycles in the chemotherapy-containing groups. Of the approximately 30 treated patients, about 62% were male and approximately 40% were female, and a mean age of around 40 years was recorded. Before enrollment, most patients had been given radiochemotherapy with temozolomide as standard therapy, while the rest had received either radiotherapy alone or temozolomide alone. The week-35 safety follow-up took place at visit V12, and the week-47 end of study took place at visit V13. Peripheral blood was drawn at six visits: V03 (baseline), V05, V07, V10, V12 and V13. For exploratory analyses, some 24 treated patients had longitudinal TCRB deep sequencing done wherever samples were available. Results the study describes overall, beyond this receptor: Immune responses induced by the vaccine were seen in 90% to 95% of patients across multiple MHC alleles. Pseudoprogression seemed to be unrelated to changes in the top peripheral T cell clonotypes found by TCRB sequencing. The authors stated that sample limitations prevented analyses of patient blood samples from being reproduced. Availability determined which PBMC samples were chosen for TCRB deep sequencing.

About this clone itself: What antigen it recognizes has not been identified. The input lacks base qualities; no much larger clone sits a single base away.

The time point label, as the study defines it: week 47, end of study. Each vaccine dose, consisting of 300 ug of a 20-mer mutant IDH1 peptide in Montanide, was administered subcutaneously with topical imiquimod. Patients received eight vaccinations in weeks 1, 3, 5, 7, 11, 15, 19 and 23, corresponding to visits V03 through V10. All donors had newly diagnosed IDH1-mutant astrocytomas of WHO grade 3 or 4 that showed loss of nuclear ATRX. The samples were drawn from NOA16, a multicentre, single-arm, open-label phase I trial in Germany that tested a mutant IDH1 peptide vaccine in humans for the first time. Genomic DNA for TCRB sequencing was isolated from EDTA blood with the DNeasy Blood and Tissue Kit. Preparation of the library involved the immunoSEQ multiplex PCR assay. Rearranged TCR beta chain sequences were amplified with the hsTCRB Kit following the manufacturer's protocol. Sequencing of TCRB libraries was carried out on an Illumina MiSeq. In the paper's pipeline: The proprietary platform of the kit vendor was used for demultiplexing, trimming and gene mapping. TCRdb took this table from immuneACCESS and kept in-frame rearrangements with V and J called. Such tables lack part of the clones; where checked against another copy, unresolved V genes explain under half of the gap, and the rest is unexplained. The DNA was the basis for D and trimming; V, J and clone size are from that table. The sample table holds about 56,000 clones, of which over 80% were seen once. The ten top clones hold more than 3% of the sample.

Sequencing was performed on PBMCs, taken from a glioma patient whose treatment included an IDH1 peptide vaccine. This sequence originates from a woman aged 45-60 years with glioma.

The nucleotide sequence reads TGTGCCAGCAGTTCGACAGGAGGGGAGGATGAGCAGTTCTTC. It translates as CASSSTGGEDEQFF. Here the chain combines TRBV6-4 and TRBJ2-1, with the D call tentatively TRBD1 or TRBD2, each fitting 6 bases. The CDR1 and CDR2 encoded by the germline V gene are MRHNA and SNTAGT. The CDR3 measures 14 amino acids from cysteine to phenylalanine. Just CDR3 DNA is preserved here, 42 bases in frame from base 1. V lost 5 bases and J lost 8 bases; the stretch between them is 16 bases long.